These 10 T cell receptor beta chains share one sample of origin, sequenced in a study of early T cells in non-severe SARS-CoV-2 infection. TCRdb itself ran the 5' RACE reads through MiXCR, one entry per CDR3 protein. The table records 25,000 to 35,000 distinct CDR3 sequences, about 6.1% of them present only once. Sequenced input: whole blood. These receptors came from an adult who was a healthcare worker with PCR-confirmed SARS-CoV-2 infection or an uninfected control (not recorded which).

This clonotype was picked up many times. This chain joins TRBV4-3 and TRBJ2-5; 11 bases line up with TRBD2. The CDR3 is 15 amino acids. Trimming at V came to 4 bases and at J to 5 bases, leaving 6 bases not matched to a gene. Per germline, CDR1 LGHNA and CDR2 YSLEER. The DNA for the CDR3 is TGCGCCAGCAGCCCTAGCGGGGGGAAGGGGGAGACCCAGTACTTC. It yields the protein CASSPSGGKGETQYF.

This clonotype appeared many times. V usage is TRBV12-3 or TRBV12-4 and J usage is TRBJ2-7, with 9 bases identical to TRBD2. With 4 bases clipped from V and 3 bases from J, the junction kept 7 bases outside the gene matches. The CDR3 is made up of 15 amino acids. CDR3 sequence reads: CASSSSGGPHYEQYF. CDR3 DNA: TGTGCCAGCAGTTCCAGCGGGGGGCCCCACTACGAGCAGTACTTC.

This rearrangement joins TRBV7-2 to TRBJ2-2; no clear D gene. Trimming stripped 4 bases from V and 3 bases from J, with 9 bases between. Germline V gene sequence: CDR1 SGHTA, CDR2 FQGNSA. The CDR3 length is 14 residues. The CDR3 sequence is CASSSDRDTGELFF. As DNA, the CDR3 is TGTGCCAGCAGCTCAGACCGGGACACCGGGGAGCTGTTTTTT.

The V and J genes are TRBV12-3 or TRBV12-4 and TRBJ1-1; a possible D gene is TRBD1 (5 bases). V was shortened by 9 bases and J by 4 bases, with 9 bases between the two germline ends. There are 11 residues in the CDR3. CDR3 in DNA: TGTGCCAGTGCCAGGGCCACTGAAGCTTTCTTT. It codes for CASARATEAFF.

The sample holds many counts of this clonotype. This chain uses TRBV18 with TRBJ2-7, with D possibly being TRBD1 or TRBD2 (5 bases each). V lost 0 bases, J lost 2 bases, and 11 bases lay in between. The length of the CDR3 is 15 residues. Germline V gene lookup returns CDR1 KGHSH and CDR2 LQKENI. The CDR3 sequence is CASSPPEGSPYEQYF. The CDR3 DNA follows: TGTGCCAGCTCACCACCAGAGGGGTCGCCCTACGAGCAGTACTTC.

This clonotype was detected ten times or more. The rearrangement uses TRBV28 and TRBJ2-5; D remains unclear. V lost 3 bases to trimming and J lost 2 bases, with 10 bases between them. Germline V gives CDR1 MDHEN, CDR2 SYDVKM. The CDR3 sequence is 14 residues long. The CDR3 loop reads CASSFRATQETQYF. DNA of the CDR3: TGTGCCAGCAGTTTTCGAGCGACTCAAGAGACCCAGTACTTC.

This clonotype was recorded many times. The chain carries TRBV7-8 and TRBJ2-7; TRBD1 aligns across 11 bases. Per the germline V gene, CDR1 is SGHVS and CDR2 is FQNEAQ. The V and J ends lost 5 bases and 5 bases, in that order; junction bases with no gene match: 8. The CDR3 spans 15 residues. CDR3 bases: TGTGCCAGCAGCCCGACCCCGGACAGGGGGCACGAGCAGTACTTC. Its protein is CASSPTPDRGHEQYF. The whole variable domain, filled in from reference TRBV7-8 and TRBJ2-7, reads GAGVSQSPRYKVAKRGQDVALRCDPISGHVSLFWYQQALGQGPEFLTYFQNEAQLDKSGLPSDRFFAERPEGSVSTLKIQRTQQEDSAVYLCASSPTPDRGHEQYFGPGTRLTVT.

V is TRBV7-3 and J is TRBJ2-3; 8 bases line up with TRBD2. The germline CDR1 and CDR2 sequences are SGHTA and FQGTGA. Germline trimming cut 4 bases from V and 5 bases from J; bases unmatched to any gene: 5. CDR3 length: 14 residues. Here the CDR3 DNA reads TGTGCCAGCAGCTATAGCGGGGATGTAGATACGCAGTATTTT. This encodes CASSYSGDVDTQYF. Supplemented by reference TRBV7-3 and TRBJ2-3, the full variable domain reads GAGVSQTPSNKVTEKGKYVELRCDPISGHTALYWYRQSLGQGPEFLIYFQGTGAADDSGLPNDRFFAVRPEGSVSTLKIQRTERGDSAVYLCASSYSGDVDTQYFGPGTRLTVL.

The table lists this clonotype with many counts. This sequence joins TRBV5-1 and TRBJ1-5; no definite D call. The germline CDR1 and CDR2 sequences are SGHRS and YFSETQ. This CDR3 comprises 13 residues. V lost 4 bases to trimming and J lost 4 bases, with 9 bases between them. In DNA, the CDR3 is TGCGCCAGCAGCCCTTGGGGTAATCAGCCCCAGCATTTT. Translated: CASSPWGNQPQHF.

This clonotype was detected ten times or more. The chain uses TRBV6-2 or TRBV6-3 and TRBJ1-1; maybe TRBD1 (5 bases). Germline V CDR1 and CDR2: MNHEY, SVGEGT. V lost 3 bases and J 3 bases, leaving 11 bases between the germline ends. The CDR3 consists of 14 residues. This CDR3 is CASSYPGTYTEAFF. Here the CDR3 DNA reads TGTGCCAGCAGTTATCCCGGGACCTACACTGAAGCTTTCTTT.